This T cell receptor (beta chain) emerged from a study of cytomegalovirus exposure and HLA in healthy donors. Study-level results: Analyzed later, association rates of TCRs varied across HLA loci, with DRB1 most and HLA-C fewest.

Note on this clone: What it recognizes is unknown.

With 60 Vbeta and 13 Jbeta primers, the PCR was carried out. This table comes from immunoSEQ multiplex PCR, and its TCRdb copy is limited to in-frame clones, with some not included. The sample contains 140,000 or so clones, more than 55% of which appear only once. This TCR was sampled from a woman aged 55-69 years in good health and CMV-seronegative. The sample consisted of PBMCs.

CDR3 amino acids: CASSSYTGTGEKLFF. In nucleotides, the CDR3 is TGTGCCAGCAGTTCATATACAGGGACGGGGGAAAAACTGTTTTTT. The V gene is TRBV28, the J gene TRBJ1-4; TRBD1 might be the D (6 bases). The germline V and J ends were trimmed by 4 bases and 8 bases, with 17 bases remaining between them. Per the germline V gene, CDR1 is MDHEN and CDR2 is SYDVKM. This CDR3 is 15 amino acids long.